This TCR beta chain was retrieved from a study of T cell responses to AZD1222 COVID-19 vaccine. Using immunoSEQ multiplex PCR, the repertoire was profiled, and TCRdb retains in-frame clones only, with some absent. The repertoire includes approximately 89,000 clones, about 91% of them detected once, and around 5.2% sits in the top ten. Overall study results and limits: Just five or six AZD1222 recipients tested seropositive at baseline. No day 14 peak samples; only post-peak repertoires were characterized. A rise in Spike-specific TCR breadth and depth followed two AZD1222 doses. Clonal diversity may have been underestimated in mostly white British donors.

With respect to this clone: Its target is not known.

The CDR3 is 16 residues long. V was shortened by 7 bases and J by 4 bases, with 20 bases between the two germline ends. Germline values: CDR1 WSHSY, CDR2 SAAADI. Sequencing used peripheral blood, obtained on day 0 of AZD1222 vaccination. The origin of this receptor is an adult in good health. V usage is TRBV10-2 and J usage is TRBJ1-3, with a tentative D call TRBD1 (6 bases). DNA for the CDR3: TGCGCCAGCAATGACGGAACGGGGGCGCGGGGAAACACCATATATTTT. Its protein is CASNDGTGARGNTIYF.